The T cell receptor beta chain described here comes from a study of neurological immune-mediated disorders. Study findings and constraints: Falling below healthy controls, multiple sclerosis showed the least TCR clonal expansion, while HTLV-1-associated myelopathy showed the most.

Sequencing runs each yielded over 180 million TCR-beta sequences from 15-18 subjects. Via MiXCR, TCRdb re-called the 5' RACE reads, giving one row per CDR3 protein. The table lists some 31,000 distinct CDR3 sequences, 4% to 5.5% of them singletons. In its sample, this clonotype was seen many times. Its target is unknown. Sequencing was carried out using PBMCs. The receptor's source is a man aged 18 to 35 in good health.

CDR3: CASSQDPRGHAYEQYF. In DNA form, the CDR3 reads TGTGCCAGCAGCCAAGATCCGCGGGGCCACGCCTACGAGCAGTACTTC. J is TRBJ2-7 and V is TRBV4-2, with a weak D call TRBD2 (6 bases). CDR3 length: 16 amino acids. Trimming shortened V by 0 bases and J by 2 bases, and 14 bases separated the two germline ends. CDR1 and CDR2 (germline): LGHNA, YNFKEQ.